The rows below give T cell receptor beta chains drawn from one sample of a study of OX40 agonist ivuxolimab in advanced cancers. Sequenced by immunoSEQ multiplex PCR; TCRdb stores in-frame clones only, minus some. Among tens of thousands of clones listed, around 82% were seen once. This specimen consisted of CD4+ or CD8+ T cells sorted from blood, obtained in a trial of the OX40 agonist ivuxolimab. The source of these receptors is an adult with an advanced solid tumor such as melanoma, head and neck, liver or kidney cancer. Both conserved end residues are part of each CDR3. Each record gives: J gene, D gene, CDR3 length, V gene, clone size, CDR3 protein, CDR3 DNA. D genes are given only for firm matches. Clone size is stated in some rows and not others, as once, few, many or a class when expanded.

J: TRBJ1-6
D: .
length: 16
V: TRBV9
size: .
CDR3: CASGGTQSSYNSPLHF
DNA: TGTGCCAGCGGAGGGACCCAGAGCTCCTATAATTCACCCCTCCACTTT

J: TRBJ1-6
D: TRBD1
length: 13
V: TRBV6-5
size: .
CDR3: CASCQTGDPPLHF
DNA: TGTGCCAGCTGCCAAACAGGGGATCCACCCCTCCACTTT

J: TRBJ1-6
D: .
length: 14
V: TRBV5-1
size: .
CDR3: CASSFSGVNSPLHF
DNA: TGCGCCAGCAGCTTTAGCGGGGTGAATTCACCCCTCCACTTT

J: TRBJ1-4
D: TRBD1
length: 16
V: TRBV11-3
size: .
CDR3: CASSLSGGQGKAKLFF
DNA: TGTGCCAGCAGCCTGTCAGGGGGACAGGGGAAGGCAAAACTGTTTTTT

J: TRBJ2-1
D: .
length: 12
V: TRBV7-9
size: .
CDR3: CASSLEPNEQFF
DNA: TGTGCCAGCAGCTTAGAGCCCAATGAGCAGTTCTTC

J: TRBJ2-7
D: TRBD1
length: 14
V: TRBV18
size: .
CDR3: CASSEGTGGVEQYF
DNA: TGTGCCAGCTCAGAAGGGACAGGGGGCGTCGAGCAGTACTTC

J: TRBJ2-3
D: .
length: 15
V: TRBV15
size: .
CDR3: CATRAGLVATDTQYF
DNA: TGTGCCACCAGAGCAGGGTTAGTTGCAACAGATACGCAGTATTTT

J: TRBJ2-5
D: .
length: 16
V: TRBV7-2
size: .
CDR3: CASSLMPRIRQETQYF
DNA: TGTGCCAGCAGCCTTATGCCCAGAATAAGACAAGAGACCCAGTACTTC

J: TRBJ2-7
D: .
length: 13
V: TRBV2
size: few
CDR3: CASTFEGPTRDYF
DNA: TGTGCCAGCACTTTCGAGGGTCCCACCCGAGACTACTTC

J: TRBJ2-7
D: TRBD1
length: 15
V: TRBV27
size: few
CDR3: CASRDRQGPYYEQYF
DNA: TGTGCCAGCCGAGATAGACAGGGACCCTACTACGAGCAGTACTTC

J: TRBJ1-5
D: .
length: 16
V: TRBV19
size: .
CDR3: CASSPGRGAGSQPQHF
DNA: TGTGCCAGTAGCCCCGGGAGAGGGGCAGGCTCTCAGCCCCAGCATTTT

J: TRBJ2-1
D: .
length: 15
V: TRBV7-2
size: .
CDR3: CASSLGGKGSNEQFF
DNA: TGTGCCAGCAGCTTAGGGGGGAAAGGTTCCAATGAGCAGTTCTTC

J: TRBJ2-1
D: .
length: 14
V: TRBV6-1
size: .
CDR3: CASSQVDIGGEQFF
DNA: TGTGCCAGCTCTCAGGTTGACATCGGTGGTGAGCAGTTCTTC

J: TRBJ2-5
D: TRBD1
length: 14
V: TRBV6-6
size: .
CDR3: CASSPRQGGKTQYF
DNA: TGTGCCAGCAGTCCCCGACAGGGGGGAAAGACCCAGTACTTC

J: TRBJ2-3
D: .
length: 15
V: TRBV2
size: .
CDR3: CASSGGYPYTDTQYF
DNA: TGTGCCAGCAGTGGGGGGTACCCGTACACAGATACGCAGTATTTT

J: TRBJ1-3
D: .
length: 15
V: TRBV4-3
size: .
CDR3: CASSQDKGVGNTIYF
DNA: TGCGCCAGCAGCCAAGATAAAGGGGTTGGAAACACCATATATTTT

J: TRBJ2-2
D: .
length: 16
V: TRBV6-5
size: .
CDR3: CASSYMATVNTGELFF
DNA: TGTGCCAGCAGTTATATGGCGACGGTGAACACCGGGGAGCTGTTTTTT

J: TRBJ2-2
D: TRBD2
length: 13
V: TRBV30
size: medium-sized
CDR3: CAWTSGNTGELFF
DNA: TGTGCCTGGACTAGCGGGAACACCGGGGAGCTGTTTTTT

J: TRBJ2-1
D: TRBD1
length: 14
V: TRBV5-1
size: .
CDR3: CASSLSQGSNEQFF
DNA: TGCGCCAGCAGCTTGTCACAGGGGAGCAATGAGCAGTTCTTC

J: TRBJ2-7
D: TRBD2
length: 14
V: TRBV30
size: .
CDR3: CAWSVSRTSGEQYF
DNA: TGTGCCTGGAGTGTAAGTAGGACTAGCGGCGAGCAGTACTTC

J: TRBJ1-5
D: TRBD1
length: 15
V: TRBV7-9
size: few
CDR3: CASSAGTGRNQPQHF
DNA: TGTGCCAGCAGCGCCGGGACAGGCCGCAATCAGCCCCAGCATTTT

J: TRBJ2-7
D: .
length: 14
V: TRBV27
size: .
CDR3: CASSLLDRTYEQYF
DNA: TGTGCCAGCAGTCTCCTCGACAGGACCTACGAGCAGTACTTC

J: TRBJ1-2
D: .
length: 13
V: TRBV28
size: .
CDR3: CASSSPTKYGYTF
DNA: TGTGCCAGCAGTTCTCCCACCAAGTATGGCTACACCTTC

J: TRBJ1-1
D: .
length: 12
V: TRBV29-1
size: few
CDR3: CSVGGANTEAFF
DNA: TGCAGCGTTGGAGGTGCGAACACTGAAGCTTTCTTT

J: TRBJ1-2
D: .
length: 13
V: TRBV28
size: .
CDR3: CASSRGAVYGYTF
DNA: TGTGCCAGCTCACGAGGGGCGGTCTATGGCTACACCTTC

J: TRBJ1-1
D: .
length: 15
V: TRBV27
size: .
CDR3: CASSYSGTWNTEAFF
DNA: TGTGCCAGCAGTTATTCCGGGACGTGGAACACTGAAGCTTTCTTT

J: TRBJ1-5
D: .
length: 14
V: TRBV10-3
size: .
CDR3: CASRRSGPAQPQHF
DNA: TGTGCCAGCAGGCGATCAGGGCCCGCTCAGCCCCAGCATTTT

J: TRBJ2-3
D: .
length: 11
V: TRBV5-6
size: .
CDR3: CASSLEDTQYF
DNA: TGTGCCAGCAGCTTAGAAGATACGCAGTATTTT

J: TRBJ1-5
D: TRBD1
length: 13
V: TRBV2
size: few
CDR3: CASTGQLNQPQHF
DNA: TGTGCCAGCACGGGACAGTTGAATCAGCCCCAGCATTTT

J: TRBJ1-5
D: .
length: 15
V: TRBV12-5
size: .
CDR3: CASAKGTVGNQPQHF
DNA: TGTGCTAGTGCCAAGGGGACGGTTGGCAATCAGCCCCAGCATTTT

J: TRBJ2-1
D: TRBD1
length: 15
V: TRBV11-3
size: .
CDR3: CASSLRQGVYNEQFF
DNA: TGTGCCAGCAGCTTGCGGCAGGGGGTTTACAATGAGCAGTTCTTC

J: TRBJ1-5
D: TRBD1
length: 16
V: TRBV7-2
size: .
CDR3: CASSLSGQGMFQPQHF
DNA: TGTGCCAGCAGCCTATCCGGACAGGGGATGTTTCAGCCCCAGCATTTT

J: TRBJ1-6
D: TRBD1
length: 13
V: TRBV18
size: few
CDR3: CASSQTGDSPLHF
DNA: TGTGCCAGCTCACAAACAGGGGATTCACCCCTCCACTTT

J: TRBJ2-1
D: .
length: 12
V: TRBV4-2
size: once
CDR3: CASSQTNNEQFF
DNA: TGTGCCAGCAGCCAAACCAACAATGAGCAGTTCTTC